These T cell receptor beta chains were read from a single sample in a study of cytomegalovirus exposure and HLA in healthy donors. Clones were sequenced by immunoSEQ multiplex PCR, and TCRdb holds only the in-frame ones, with some missing. The table records around 160,000 clones, 79% of them present only once. The sample comprised PBMCs. These receptors were obtained from a woman in her forties in good health and CMV-seropositive. Each CDR3 is given with its conserved first and last residue. A D gene is named only where the DNA matches it firmly. Expanded clones are given a class, and other clones once, few, many or no size at all.

v_gene	abundance	j_gene	d_gene	CDR3nt	CDR3aa
TRBV6-1	-	TRBJ1-3	TRBD1	TGTGCCAGCAGTGAATCAGCAGGGGGCCTTGGAAACACCATATATTTT	CASSESAGGLGNTIYF
TRBV29-1	-	TRBJ2-1	-	TGCAGCGTTGAAGAGCTGGGGCCTAGTGAGCAGTTCTTC	CSVEELGPSEQFF
TRBV28	once	TRBJ1-1	TRBD1	TGTGCCAGCACCTTAGAGAGGGGGCCAGGTGAAGCTTTCTTT	CASTLERGPGEAFF
TRBV27	few	TRBJ1-5	TRBD1	TGTGCCAGCAGCCCCCGGGACAGGGGATCGGCCAATCAGCCCCAGCATTTT	CASSPRDRGSANQPQHF
TRBV6-1	-	TRBJ2-5	-	TGTGCCAGCAGGGAGAAGACCCAGTACTTC	CASREKTQYF
TRBV19	-	TRBJ2-5	TRBD2	TGTGCCAGTAGTATTATAGGCAGCGGGGGAGAGACCCAGTACTTC	CASSIIGSGGETQYF
TRBV7-9	once	TRBJ1-5	TRBD1	TGTGCCAGCAGCCCCGGGACAGGGTTCCAGCCCCAGCATTTT	CASSPGTGFQPQHF
TRBV5-1	-	TRBJ2-2	TRBD2	TGCGCCAGCAGAAGTGACGGGGGGGCCCAAACCGGGGAGCTGTTTTTT	CASRSDGGAQTGELFF
TRBV7-3	-	TRBJ1-2	TRBD1	TGTGCCAGCAGCTCCCAGGGACAGCCCGACTATGGCTACACCTTC	CASSSQGQPDYGYTF
TRBV19	-	TRBJ1-5	-	TGTGCCAGTAGTACCTCACTCTATGGCAATCAGCCCCAGCATTTT	CASSTSLYGNQPQHF
TRBV7-9	-	TRBJ1-1	TRBD1	TGTGCCAGCAGCCCCCAGGGGGCAAACGTCCCTTCGTTT	CASSPQGANVPSF
TRBV5-6	-	TRBJ2-7	-	TGTGCCAGCAGCTTGTTAGCCGAGCAGTACTTC	CASSLLAEQYF
TRBV5-4	-	TRBJ1-1	TRBD1	TGTGCCAGCAGTAGACAGGGCTCCACTGAAGCTTTCTTT	CASSRQGSTEAFF
TRBV6-6	-	TRBJ1-2	-	TGTGCCAGCACCCGGGGTATTTACTATGGCTACACCTTC	CASTRGIYYGYTF
TRBV6-5	-	TRBJ2-7	-	TGTGCCAGCAGTAAAACCCCCGGCGAGCAGTACTTC	CASSKTPGEQYF
TRBV5-1	-	TRBJ1-1	TRBD1	TGCGCCAGCAGCGTTCGGGACAGGGGCTTGAACACTGAAGCTTTCTTT	CASSVRDRGLNTEAFF
TRBV19	-	TRBJ2-6	-	TGTGCCAGTGGGGGGACGGGGTTGGACTCTGGGGCCAACGTCCTGACTTTC	CASGGTGLDSGANVLTF
TRBV19	-	TRBJ1-5	-	TGTGCCAGTACGGACACATATCGCTCTCCGAATCAGCCCCAGCATTTT	CASTDTYRSPNQPQHF
TRBV2	-	TRBJ2-7	-	TGTGCCAGCAGTGCGAATCGCGGTCACTACGAGCAGTACTTC	CASSANRGHYEQYF
TRBV6-6	-	TRBJ1-6	-	TGTGCCAGCAGTTACTCTACGGGTTCACCCCTCCACTTT	CASSYSTGSPLHF
TRBV5-1	-	TRBJ2-2	TRBD2	TGCGCCAGCAAAGGGCTAGCGGCGAACACCGGGGAGCTGTTTTTT	CASKGLAANTGELFF
TRBV4-2	-	TRBJ2-3	-	TGTGCCAGCAGCCAAGATGCGAGGGCAGGGGGCACAGATACGCAGTATTTT	CASSQDARAGGTDTQYF
TRBV2	few	TRBJ2-1	TRBD2	TGTGCCACCAAAACGACTAGCGGGGGGGCAAATGAGCAGTTCTTC	CATKTTSGGANEQFF
TRBV9	few	TRBJ1-6	TRBD1	TGTGCCAGCAGCGGGACAGGATTTGATAATTCACCCCTCCACTTT	CASSGTGFDNSPLHF
TRBV6-5	-	TRBJ1-5	TRBD1	TGTGCCAGCAGTCCCGGGACAGGGAATCACCAGCCCCAGCATTTT	CASSPGTGNHQPQHF
TRBV7-9	-	TRBJ2-5	-	TGTGCCAGCAGCTTAGACCTTCGGGAGACCCAGTACTTC	CASSLDLRETQYF
TRBV6-6	few	TRBJ2-1	TRBD2	TGTGCCAGCAGTAAGGGACTAGACGTCTACAATGAGCAGTTCTTC	CASSKGLDVYNEQFF
TRBV5-6	-	TRBJ1-2	-	TGTGCCAGCAGCTTGACAGCCGTCACCTATGGCTACACCTTC	CASSLTAVTYGYTF
TRBV28	-	TRBJ1-2	-	TGTGCCAGCAGTTTAAGGGGCGAAATCTATGGCTACACCTTC	CASSLRGEIYGYTF
TRBV21-1	few	TRBJ1-5	-	TGTGCCAGCAGCAATAGGGGGCGAGAAATAACCAATCAGCCCCAGCATTTT	CASSNRGREITNQPQHF
TRBV2	-	TRBJ2-3	-	TGTGCCAGCAGTTTGTACATCACAGATACGCAGTATTTT	CASSLYITDTQYF
TRBV5-4	-	TRBJ1-1	-	TGTGCCAGCAGCTTCCAGGGGACTGAAGCTTTCTTT	CASSFQGTEAFF
TRBV29-1	-	TRBJ2-3	TRBD1	TGCAGCGTTGGGGGCAGGGACAGGGGGCCGGCAGATACGCAGTATTTT	CSVGGRDRGPADTQYF
TRBV5-6	-	TRBJ1-1	-	TGTGCCAGCAGCTTGGCCGCGGGGAACACTGAAGCTTTCTTT	CASSLAAGNTEAFF
TRBV6-5	-	TRBJ2-3	-	TGTGCCAGCAGGGACAGTCCAGATACGCAGTATTTT	CASRDSPDTQYF
TRBV27	-	TRBJ2-5	TRBD1	TGTGCCAGCAGTTTAAGACAGGGTAGAAAAGAGACCCAGTACTTC	CASSLRQGRKETQYF
TRBV6-1	-	TRBJ2-3	TRBD2	TGTGCCAGCACCATTAGCGGGGGGCCCACAGATACGCAGTATTTT	CASTISGGPTDTQYF
TRBV30	-	TRBJ2-2	TRBD1	TGTGCCTGGCAGGGGGCCACCGGGGAGCTGTTTTTT	CAWQGATGELFF
TRBV5-1	-	TRBJ1-4	-	TGCGCCAGCAGCACAGGGAATGAAAAACTGTTTTTT	CASSTGNEKLFF
TRBV5-1	-	TRBJ2-1	TRBD2	TGCGCCAGCAGAATTACAGGAGCGGGGTTGTACAATGAGCAGTTCTTC	CASRITGAGLYNEQFF
TRBV28	-	TRBJ2-7	TRBD2	TGTGCCAGCAGTTTAACCAGCGGGGGCCCCTCCTACGAGCAGTACTTC	CASSLTSGGPSYEQYF
TRBV30	-	TRBJ2-7	-	TGTGCCTGGAGTGTACCTCAGACTGTCTACGAGCAGTACTTC	CAWSVPQTVYEQYF
TRBV11-3	-	TRBJ2-2	-	TGTGCCAGCAGCCCCGGGTCCAACGCGAACACCGGGGAGCTGTTTTTT	CASSPGSNANTGELFF
TRBV7-3	-	TRBJ2-1	-	TGTGCCAGCAGCTTAAGGCTGGACACCGAGCTTCATGAGCAGTTCTTC	CASSLRLDTELHEQFF
TRBV28	-	TRBJ1-2	-	TGTGCCAGCAGTTTTTCGTCTGGCTACACCTTC	CASSFSSGYTF
TRBV28	-	TRBJ1-2	TRBD1	TGTGCCAGCAGTTCGGGGGACAGCTCCCTGGGGGGCTACACCTTC	CASSSGDSSLGGYTF
TRBV5-1	-	TRBJ2-3	TRBD2	TGCGCCAGCAGCGTAGGACTAGCGGGGCTTCCAGATACGCAGTATTTT	CASSVGLAGLPDTQYF
TRBV27	-	TRBJ2-5	TRBD2	TGTGCCAGCAGTTTTCTGGGGGGGTCAGAGACCCAGTACTTC	CASSFLGGSETQYF
TRBV30	-	TRBJ1-6	TRBD1	TGTGCCTGGAGTATCGGGACAGCGATTAATTCACCCCTCCACTTT	CAWSIGTAINSPLHF
TRBV19	-	TRBJ1-4	-	TGTGCCAGTAGTATGGGGCTTGCAACTAATGAAAAACTGTTTTTT	CASSMGLATNEKLFF
TRBV7-9	-	TRBJ2-7	TRBD1	TGTGCCAGCAGCCTCACCGGGACAGGGGTCTACGAGCAGTACTTC	CASSLTGTGVYEQYF
TRBV5-6	-	TRBJ2-5	TRBD1	TGTGCCAGCAGCACGGACAGGGGCCAGACCCAGTACTTC	CASSTDRGQTQYF
TRBV10-1	-	TRBJ2-5	-	TGCGCCAGCAGTGAGTCGACCACCCGAGGCCAAGAGACCCAGTACTTC	CASSESTTRGQETQYF
TRBV19	-	TRBJ1-2	-	TGTGCCAGTAGCACTCGGACAGATTACTATGGCTACACCTTC	CASSTRTDYYGYTF